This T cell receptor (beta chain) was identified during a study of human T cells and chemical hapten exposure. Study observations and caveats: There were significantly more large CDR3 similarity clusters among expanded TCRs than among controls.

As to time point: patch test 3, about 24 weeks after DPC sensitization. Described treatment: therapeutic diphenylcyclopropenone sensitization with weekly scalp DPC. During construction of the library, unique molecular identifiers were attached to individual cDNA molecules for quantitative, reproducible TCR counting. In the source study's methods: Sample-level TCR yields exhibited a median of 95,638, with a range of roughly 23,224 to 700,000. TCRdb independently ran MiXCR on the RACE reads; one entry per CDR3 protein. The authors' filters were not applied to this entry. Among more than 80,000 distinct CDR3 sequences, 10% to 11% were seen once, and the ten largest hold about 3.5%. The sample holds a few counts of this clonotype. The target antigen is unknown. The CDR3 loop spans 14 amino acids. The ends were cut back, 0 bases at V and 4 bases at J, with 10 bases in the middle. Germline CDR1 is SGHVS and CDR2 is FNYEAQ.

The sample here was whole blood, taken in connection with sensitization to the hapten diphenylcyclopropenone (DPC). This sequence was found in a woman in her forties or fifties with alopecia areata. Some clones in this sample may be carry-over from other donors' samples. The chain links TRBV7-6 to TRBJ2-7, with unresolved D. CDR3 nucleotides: TGTGCCAGCAGCTTAGCCGGGCAGTTATACGAGCAGTACTTC. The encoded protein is CASSLAGQLYEQYF.